A single sample gave rise to the 8 T cell receptor beta chains below, sequenced in a study of T cells in Graves' hyperthyroidism and ophthalmopathy. Regions amplified from RNA transcripts were the TCR beta CDR3 regions. Carried out on the TCR CDR3, a first-round RT-PCR used the HTBI primer set. TCRdb fed the multiplex PCR reads into MiXCR, producing one record per CDR3 protein. The sample yields under 250,000 distinct CDR3 sequences, more than 20% seen once. The material sequenced was blood. The receptors derive from a woman aged 40 to 50 with Graves' ophthalmopathy.

This clonotype was recorded at least ten times. The chain has TRBV30 and TRBJ1-1; perhaps TRBD1 as D (6 bases). V was trimmed by 3 bases and J by 1 base, leaving 6 bases between them. The CDR3 spans 12 residues. Germline V lookup: CDR1 GTSNPN, CDR2 SVGIG (reference sequence). The CDR3 protein is CAWRGGNTEAFF. The CDR3 DNA sequence: TGTGCCTGGAGAGGGGGGAACACTGAAGCTTTCTTT.

V usage is TRBV9 and J usage is TRBJ1-2; TRBD1 aligns across 8 bases. The CDR3 runs to 14 residues. Germline CDR1 and CDR2: SGDLS and YYNGEE. V lost 3 bases to trimming and J lost 6 bases; unmatched junction nucleotides: 7. CDR3 in amino acids: CASSDDRGADGYTF. CDR3 DNA: TGTGCCAGCAGCGACGACAGGGGCGCGGATGGCTACACCTTC.

At least ten counts were recorded for this clonotype. The CDR3 region is CASRPQGPYEQYF. The CDR3 nucleotides read TGTGCCAGCAGACCACAGGGCCCCTACGAGCAGTACTTC. V gene TRBV28 combines with J gene TRBJ2-7; TRBD1 is a possible D gene (6 bases). CDR1 MDHEN and CDR2 SYDVKM come from the germline V gene. V lost 6 bases to trimming and J lost 2 bases, with 11 bases between them. There are 13 residues in the CDR3. The entire variable domain, with the rest obtained from reference TRBV28 and TRBJ2-7, is as follows: DVKVTQSSRYLVKRTGEKVFLECVQDMDHENMFWYRQDPGLGLRLIYFSYDVKMKEKGDIPEGYSVSREKKERFSLILESASTNQTSMYLCASRPQGPYEQYFGPGTRLTVT.

V and J are TRBV5-1 and TRBJ2-1; D is undetermined. Trimming cost V 6 bases and J 3 bases, with 16 bases left between them. The V gene's germline CDR1 is SGHRS and CDR2 YFSETQ. The CDR3 loop spans 15 amino acids. The CDR3 nucleotides read TGCGCCAGCATCCCTGGGGTGGGGAACTACAATGAGCAGTTCTTC. It translates to CASIPGVGNYNEQFF. The variable domain in full, with the rest retrieved from reference TRBV5-1 and TRBJ2-1, is KAGVTQTPRYLIKTRGQQVTLSCSPISGHRSVSWYQQTPGQGLQFLFEYFSETQRNKGNFPGRFSGRQFSNSRSEMNVSTLELGDSALYLCASIPGVGNYNEQFFGPGTRLTVL.

This clonotype was detected many times. The rearrangement joins TRBV29-1 to TRBJ2-7; unclear D gene. Trimming stripped 7 bases from V and 12 bases from J, with 25 bases between. This CDR3 has 13 residues. From germline, CDR1 is SQVTM and CDR2 ANQGSEA. The CDR3, as DNA: TGCAGCGCTTCTCCGGTCCTCCGGGCAGTACGGTACTTC. It translates to CSASPVLRAVRYF.

This clonotype was counted at least ten times. V and J are TRBV28 and TRBJ2-7; 9 nucleotides match TRBD1. The germline V gene has CDR1 MDHEN and CDR2 SYDVKM. The CDR3 extends over 16 amino acids. The J segment lost 6 bases and the V segment lost 4 bases, leaving 13 bases of the junction unmatched. CDR3 nucleotides: TGTGCCAGCAGTTCGGCAGGGACAGGGAAAAAAACCGAGCAGTACTTC. The encoded protein is CASSSAGTGKKTEQYF. Full variable domain (remainder filled in from reference TRBV28 and TRBJ2-7): DVKVTQSSRYLVKRTGEKVFLECVQDMDHENMFWYRQDPGLGLRLIYFSYDVKMKEKGDIPEGYSVSREKKERFSLILESASTNQTSMYLCASSSAGTGKKTEQYFGPGTRLTVT.

This clonotype has a count of ten or more. The V gene is TRBV30, the J gene TRBJ2-2; D is possibly TRBD2 (6 bases). Per the germline V gene, CDR1 is GTSNPN and CDR2 is SVGIG (reference sequence). V was pared by 3 bases and J by 7 bases, with 9 bases between. The CDR3 runs 12 residues. CDR3 in DNA: TGTGCCTGGAGGGGGGGTGTCGGGGAGCTGTTTTTT. As protein: CAWRGGVGELFF.

This clonotype was recorded at least ten times. The chain combines TRBV9 with TRBJ2-2; 7 bases fit TRBD2. Germline V gene data show CDR1 as SGDLS and CDR2 as YYNGEE. The trim removed 6 bases at V and 2 bases at J, leaving 4 bases unmatched. The CDR3 spans 14 residues. The CDR3 here is CASNRDYNTGELFF. As DNA, the CDR3 is TGTGCCAGCAACCGGGACTACAACACCGGGGAGCTGTTTTTT.